These 15 T cell receptor beta chains originate from one sample sequenced in a study of CD4+ T cells in melanoma. Produced via immunoSEQ multiplex PCR; TCRdb's table is partial and in-frame only. The sample lists more than 8,000 clones, under 65% seen once, with around an eighth in the top ten. Sequencing was done on a sample of cells from a culture (not recorded whether cultured in vitro). Receptors originate from a human donor with melanoma.

This clone was detected only once. V usage is TRBV5-1 and J usage is TRBJ2-7, with D possibly matching TRBD1 (7 bases). Germline V gene sequence: CDR1 SGHRS, CDR2 YFSETQ. The V end lost 0 bases, the J end lost 0 bases, and 13 bases lay between the germline ends. The CDR3 consists of 16 residues. The CDR3 is CASSLGQGGYSYEQYF. The CDR3 region has the DNA TGCGCCAGCAGCTTGGGCCAGGGGGGTTACTCCTACGAGCAGTACTTC.

The V and J genes are TRBV9 and TRBJ2-1, with 7 positions matching TRBD1. Germline CDR1 and CDR2: SGDLS and YYNGEE. This CDR3 contains 14 residues. J gave up 5 bases and V 3 bases, and 5 bases lay outside the gene matches. CDR3 DNA: TGTGCCAGCAGCGAGGGGGCTCTCAACAATGAGCAGTTCTTC. Its translation: CASSEGALNNEQFF.

The sample holds a few counts of this clone. The chain has TRBV7-8 and TRBJ1-2; 10 bases are a match to TRBD1. The ends lost 2 bases at V and 4 bases at J; junction bases unmatched: 7. The germline V gene has CDR1 SGHVS and CDR2 FQNEAQ. The length of the CDR3 is 16 residues. In nucleotides, the CDR3 is TGTGCCAGCAGCTTACGGGACAGGGGATCTTCCTATGGCTACACCTTC. Protein sequence: CASSLRDRGSSYGYTF.

The genes are TRBV27 and TRBJ1-6; 7 nucleotides line up with TRBD1. Germline CDR1 is MNHEY and CDR2 is SMNVEV (reference sequence). The CDR3 loop spans 17 amino acids. The V gene end was trimmed by 6 bases and the J gene end by 4 bases; junction bases not matched to a gene: 12. As DNA, the CDR3 is TGTGCCAGCAGGGGGTACAGGGGCATAGGGTATAATTCACCCCTCCACTTT. Translated, it gives CASRGYRGIGYNSPLHF.

The V and J genes are TRBV11-2 and TRBJ2-5, with 8 bases aligning to TRBD2. Germline CDR1 and CDR2: SGHAT and FQNNGV. The CDR3 consists of 17 residues. V shed 3 bases, J shed 5 bases, and the junction held 14 bases outside the gene matches. The CDR3 nucleotides read TGTGCCAGCAGCTTCGGGGTAGCGGGGAATCTTGTTGAGACCCAGTACTTC. Amino acids: CASSFGVAGNLVETQYF. The entire variable domain, with the rest obtained from reference TRBV11-2 and TRBJ2-5, is as follows: EAGVAQSPRYKIIEKRQSVAFWCNPISGHATLYWYQQILGQGPKLLIQFQNNGVVDDSQLPKDRFSAERLKGVDSTLKIQPAKLEDSAVYLCASSFGVAGNLVETQYFGPGTRLLVL.

The chain carries TRBV7-9 and TRBJ1-3; D is unresolved. The CDR3 is made up of 13 amino acids. Trimming removed 6 bases from V and 0 bases from J, with 6 bases in between. The germline CDR1 and CDR2 sequences are SEHNR and FQNEAQ (reference sequence). The CDR3 loop is CASRATSGNTIYF. The CDR3 coding sequence is TGTGCCAGCAGGGCAACCTCTGGAAACACCATATATTTT.

In this sample, this clone turned up a few times. The V gene is TRBV7-9, the J gene TRBJ1-6; D not resolved. The CDR3 runs 14 residues. The V and J ends lost 6 bases and 9 bases respectively, with 15 bases between them. Germline V lookup: CDR1 SEHNR, CDR2 FQNEAQ (reference sequence). CDR3 sequence reads: CASSFGPAGSPLHF. The CDR3 bases are TGTGCCAGCAGTTTCGGGCCCGCCGGTTCACCCCTCCACTTT.

The chain carries TRBV6-5 and TRBJ1-1; 7 bases are shared with TRBD1. The CDR3 is made up of 15 amino acids. Germline loops: CDR1 MNHEY, CDR2 SVGAGI. Trimming at V came to 5 bases and at J to 9 bases, leaving 15 bases not matched to a gene. This CDR3 is CASSTGGGTAVKAFF. CDR3 sequence (DNA): TGTGCCAGCAGTACGGGGGGCGGGACAGCGGTTAAAGCTTTCTTT.

The chain combines TRBV6-5 with TRBJ1-5; D gene unclear. Trimming pared 5 bases from V and 4 bases from J, leaving 9 bases between. The CDR3 length is 13 residues. CDR1 and CDR2 (germline): MNHEY, SVGAGI. CDR3 coding DNA: TGTGCCAGCAGTGAATCGGGGAATCAGCCCCAGCATTTT. This encodes CASSESGNQPQHF.

This chain connects TRBV2 to TRBJ2-5; TRBD2 matches 9 bases. Germline V gene data show CDR1 as SNHLY and CDR2 as FYNNEI. The CDR3 is 17 residues long. The ends lost 5 bases at V and 7 bases at J; junction bases unmatched: 17. The CDR3: CASSRGGSGGGQRTQYF. The DNA for the CDR3 is TGTGCCAGCAGTCGGGGGGGTAGCGGGGGAGGCCAAAGGACCCAGTACTTC.

There are a few counts of this clone. This chain joins TRBV18 and TRBJ2-7, with a possible D match to TRBD2 (5 bases). This CDR3 spans 13 amino acids. Per germline, CDR1 KGHSH and CDR2 LQKENI. Trimming removed 3 bases at V and 6 bases at J, with 12 bases between. In DNA form, the CDR3 reads TGTGCCAGCTCACCGGGAGTTTTCCGCGAGCAGTACTTC. Protein sequence: CASSPGVFREQYF.

This clone was counted a single time. The chain is built from TRBV30 and TRBJ2-5; possibly TRBD1 for D (6 bases). This CDR3 is 16 amino acids long. Deletions cut 0 bases from V and 1 base from J, with 15 bases between. Germline CDR1 is GTSNPN and CDR2 is SVGIG (reference sequence). The CDR3 region has the DNA TGTGCCTGGAGTGTCAGGGACATATGGGTCCAAGAGACCCAGTACTTC. Its translation: CAWSVRDIWVQETQYF.

This chain links TRBV6-1 with TRBJ1-5; perhaps TRBD1 as D (6 bases). V shed 4 bases and J shed 3 bases, with 16 bases lying between them. The CDR3 length is 16 residues. CDR1 MNHNS and CDR2 SASEGT come from the germline V gene. The CDR3 nucleotides read TGTGCCAGCAGTGCCAACCCCGACAGGTTCAATCAGCCCCAGCATTTT. Protein: CASSANPDRFNQPQHF.

This clone was counted between two and nine times. CDR3 region: CASSSGLSGGSGYTF. Written as DNA, the CDR3 is TGTGCCAGCAGCTCTGGTTTGTCAGGGGGCAGCGGCTACACCTTC. The chain employs TRBV5-4 and TRBJ1-2; 8 bases fit TRBD1. The CDR3 runs to 15 residues. Germline loops: CDR1 SGHNT, CDR2 YYREEE (reference sequence). Germline trimming cut 3 bases from V and 8 bases from J; bases unmatched to any gene: 12.

The chain recombines TRBV5-8 with TRBJ2-3; 9 bases align to TRBD2. This CDR3 spans 17 amino acids. Germline V gene lookup returns CDR1 SGHTS and CDR2 YDEGEE. V dropped 0 bases and J dropped 0; count of bases not matched to a gene: 5. For the CDR3, the DNA is TGTGCCAGCAGCTTGGCGCGGGGGGGATTAAGCACAGATACGCAGTATTTT. It yields the protein CASSLARGGLSTDTQYF.